This is a list of T cell receptor beta chains from one sample in a study of shared clonotypes between healthy human individuals. The data were produced by immunoSEQ multiplex PCR, yet TCRdb's version contains in-frame clones alone and is incomplete. This table has some 1,600,000 clones, 95% to 99% appearing once. The specimen sequenced was naive CD4+ T cells sorted from blood. These TCRs come from a man aged 25 to 40 in good health. The conserved cysteine and the conserved F or W are not part of the CDR3 here.

J: TRBJ2-5
V: TRBV9
CDR3: ASSVRGAGETQY

J: TRBJ2-6
V: TRBV12-1
CDR3: ASSPPNVGQSRANVLT

J: TRBJ2-1
V: TRBV29-1
CDR3: SVVIVRDSSYNEQF

J: TRBJ1-1
V: TRBV29-1
CDR3: SVLGGNTEAF

J: TRBJ2-5
V: TRBV14
CDR3: ASSPIGRTRLVTQY

J: TRBJ2-1
V: TRBV7-2
CDR3: ASSLGIFNEQF

J: TRBJ2-7
V: TRBV27
CDR3: ASSPHGPGEQY

J: TRBJ2-3
V: TRBV29-1
CDR3: SVTFGGSLEDTQY

J: TRBJ2-7
V: TRBV27
CDR3: ASSLSPSLASGSYEQY

J: TRBJ2-7
V: TRBV5-6
CDR3: ASSLSSRRSGYEQY

J: TRBJ2-7
V: TRBV7-2
CDR3: ASSPSLIAASYEQY

J: TRBJ2-2
V: TRBV7-2
CDR3: ASSSGRGRNTGELF

J: TRBJ1-5
V: TRBV2
CDR3: ASTPDTSNQPQH

J: TRBJ2-7
V: TRBV5-6
CDR3: ASSFGGGYEQY

J: TRBJ2-3
V: TRBV18
CDR3: ASSPTTASTDTQY

J: TRBJ1-2
V: TRBV5-1
CDR3: ASSLDSYGYT

J: TRBJ2-7
V: TRBV18
CDR3: ASSPLDRKGTYEQY

J: TRBJ1-1
V: TRBV27
CDR3: ASSFRQGRTEAF

J: TRBJ2-7
V: TRBV2
CDR3: ASSEFSPSSYEQY

J: TRBJ2-3
V: TRBV5-1
CDR3: ASSAGLRTGGESDTQY

J: TRBJ2-7
V: TRBV19
CDR3: ASSIPGGSQY

J: TRBJ1-1
V: TRBV19
CDR3: ASSSRGTNTEAF

J: TRBJ1-1
V: TRBV18
CDR3: ASSPSGENTEAF

J: TRBJ2-3
V: TRBV18
CDR3: ASSPYGGESTDTQY

J: TRBJ2-5
V: TRBV27
CDR3: ASSLSWRGETQY

J: TRBJ1-4
V: TRBV5-1
CDR3: ASRIGTGAEKLF

J: TRBJ1-3
V: TRBV6-1
CDR3: ASSEGVGNTIY

J: TRBJ1-2
V: TRBV14
CDR3: ASSQDRGAKGYT

J: TRBJ2-4
V: TRBV4-3
CDR3: ASSQALAGGRLNIQY

J: TRBJ1-1
V: TRBV27
CDR3: ASSLSPPGTFSMNTEAF

J: TRBJ1-2
V: TRBV6-1
CDR3: ASSEGGQDGYT

J: TRBJ2-2
V: TRBV7-9
CDR3: ASPGQGITGELF

J: TRBJ2-3
V: TRBV18
CDR3: ASSLLTLTGTSHSTDTQY

J: TRBJ1-5
V: TRBV27
CDR3: ASSLNWVLDQPQH

J: TRBJ2-2
V: TRBV29-1
CDR3: SVERSVAGELF

J: TRBJ2-3
V: TRBV7-2
CDR3: ASSYKRGGTTNTDTQY

J: TRBJ2-5
V: TRBV5-1
CDR3: ASSGTPSVGETQY

J: TRBJ1-2
V: TRBV2
CDR3: ASSEAGVYDYGYT

J: TRBJ2-3
V: TRBV7-9
CDR3: ASSATVRVTDTQY

J: TRBJ2-7
V: TRBV2
CDR3: ASSETGLLSRQGQTYEQY

J: TRBJ2-2
V: TRBV4-3
CDR3: ASSQEPSGSGYTGELF

J: TRBJ2-7
V: TRBV30
CDR3: AWRPTQVSEQY

J: TRBJ2-1
V: TRBV5-1
CDR3: ASSSNQVNGEQF

J: TRBJ2-3
V: TRBV9
CDR3: ASSAASATHHTQY

J: TRBJ2-1
V: TRBV30
CDR3: AWSPGLAGYNEQF

J: TRBJ2-1
V: TRBV2
CDR3: ASSEVGGVVNNEQF

J: TRBJ2-3
V: TRBV2
CDR3: ASIWGASTDTQY

J: TRBJ2-1
V: TRBV2
CDR3: ASIRDFSEFEQF

J: TRBJ1-2
V: TRBV29-1
CDR3: SVLWSPFYGYT

J: TRBJ1-5
V: TRBV6-1
CDR3: ASSETRQSNQPQH

J: TRBJ2-5
V: TRBV11-2
CDR3: ASSEWGPDLETQY

J: TRBJ2-3
V: TRBV5-1
CDR3: ASSLDSVSTDTQY

J: TRBJ1-5
V: TRBV30
CDR3: AWSGGGGNQPQH

J: TRBJ1-1
V: TRBV6-5
CDR3: ASTTGARGTEAF

J: TRBJ2-1
V: TRBV11-1
CDR3: ASKVTSGGFNEQF

J: TRBJ1-4
V: TRBV10-1
CDR3: ASSEPHCRALRGGEKLF

J: TRBJ2-1
V: TRBV5-1
CDR3: ASSITSGSYNEQF

J: TRBJ2-7
V: TRBV5-8
CDR3: ASSFSGLWESSYEQY